This entry lists 6 T cell receptor beta chains sequenced from one sample in a study of T cell repertoires in cytomegalovirus infection. TCRdb redid the calling of the reads with MiXCR, one entry per CDR3 protein. Among approximately 1,000,000 distinct CDR3 sequences listed, 30% to 40% were seen once. These TCRs' antigens remain unknown. The sequencing here drew on cultured CD8+ T cells from PBMCs, taken from culture after CMV antigen stimulation. The receptors derive from a human donor in good health (CMV status not recorded). Some clones in this sample may be carry-over from other donors' samples.

V and J are TRBV4-1 and TRBJ1-1; no clear D gene. V lost 1 base and J 4 bases, leaving 10 bases between the germline ends. CDR1 MGHRA and CDR2 YSYEKL come from the germline V gene. CDR3 length: 14 residues. In nucleotides, the CDR3 is TGCGCCAGCAGCCAAGGGGGAGTTAGCACTGAAGCTTTCTTT. It encodes CASSQGGVSTEAFF.

The V call is TRBV27, the J call TRBJ1-2, with 10 positions matching TRBD1. The CDR3 contains 14 residues. Germline V CDR1 and CDR2: MNHEY, SMNVEV (reference sequence). V lost 6 bases, J lost 6 bases, and 7 bases stayed unmatched. CDR3 amino acids: CASRTPGQGNGYTF. DNA for the CDR3: TGTGCCAGCAGGACTCCGGGACAGGGGAATGGCTACACCTTC.

The V call is TRBV25-1, the J call TRBJ2-2; D is unresolved. Germline V gives CDR1 MGHDK, CDR2 SYGVNS. The CDR3 is 13 amino acids. Trimming shortened V by 8 bases and J by 1 base, and 8 bases separated the two germline ends. The DNA for the CDR3 is TGTGCCAGCGAGAGATTGAACACCGGGGAGCTGTTTTTT. This translates into CASERLNTGELFF.

This clonotype has just a few counts. This chain uses TRBV4-1 with TRBJ2-3, with 10 bases that match TRBD2. CDR3 length: 13 amino acids. V lost 6 bases to trimming and J lost 5 bases; unmatched junction nucleotides: 2. Germline CDR1 MGHRA, CDR2 YSYEKL. Written as DNA, the CDR3 is TGCGCCAGCAGGCTAGCGGGGGAAGATACGCAGTATTTT. Its translation: CASRLAGEDTQYF.

V and J are TRBV11-2 and TRBJ2-5, with 9 bases lining up with TRBD1. The CDR3 is 15 residues long. CDR1 and CDR2 from the germline V gene are SGHAT and FQNNGV. After removal of 5 bases from V and 5 bases from J, the junction contained 9 bases not matched to a gene. This chain's CDR3 is CASSQGDRAMETQYF. In DNA, the CDR3 is TGTGCCAGCAGCCAAGGGGACAGGGCAATGGAGACCCAGTACTTC.

This clonotype has a count of ten or more. The chain employs TRBV7-2 and TRBJ1-2; 9 bases align to TRBD1. Germline trimming cut 2 bases from V and 7 bases from J; bases unmatched to any gene: 11. Germline CDR1 is SGHTA and CDR2 is FQGNSA. The length of the CDR3 is 16 residues. CDR3 nucleotides: TGTGCCAGCAGCTTAATTAGTGGGACAGGGCATGGTGGCTACACCTTC. This sequence encodes CASSLISGTGHGGYTF.